This T cell receptor beta chain is drawn from a study of blood T cell repertoires in COVID-19. Study-wide context: Both acute and convalescent COVID-19 samples were obtained from the United States, Italy and Spain. From T cells, B-cell-depleted T cells, or PBMCs came the material, which was cDNA or gDNA.

This CDR3 spans 13 amino acids. Germline CDR1 GTSNPN, CDR2 SVGIG (reference sequence). With 2 bases clipped from V and 8 bases from J, the junction kept 3 bases outside the gene matches. TCRdb's table, derived via immunoSEQ multiplex PCR, lists solely in-frame clones and lacks some. The table has about 70,000 clones, 85% to 90% seen once. The clonotype originates from a man aged 45 to 65 with active COVID-19. The chain links TRBV30 to TRBJ2-1; 10 bases align to TRBD2. Material: peripheral blood. In nucleotides, the CDR3 is TGTGCCTGGAGTACAGCGGGGGGGGATGAGCAGTTCTTC. This translates into CAWSTAGGDEQFF.